Listed below are T cell receptor beta chains from one sample, sequenced in a study of PD-1 blockade in classical Hodgkin lymphoma. Sequencing used immunoSEQ multiplex PCR; TCRdb keeps in-frame clones, though not all of them. The table lists around 20,000 clones, around 80% of them singletons, with about 22% in the top ten. The source was peripheral blood mononuclear cells (PBMCs), collected before the fourth cycle of nivolumab. These receptors all stem from a human donor with classical Hodgkin lymphoma. Both conserved end residues are part of each CDR3. The D gene is left open where the match is weak. The size field is filled for only some rows; it gives once, few, many or a size class.

v_call	d_call	j_call	clone_size	cdr3_aa	cdr3_nt
TRBV30	TRBD1	TRBJ2-3	few	CAWSDGTGRNTQYF	TGTGCCTGGAGTGACGGGACAGGACGGAATACGCAGTATTTT
TRBV10-3	-	TRBJ2-7	-	CAILSGSGSYEQYF	TGTGCCATCCTATCGGGCAGCGGTTCCTACGAGCAGTACTTC
TRBV28	-	TRBJ1-5	-	CATGTLPSSSQPQHF	TGTGCCACCGGGACATTGCCCTCATCCTCTCAGCCCCAGCATTTT
TRBV5-4	-	TRBJ2-3	-	CASSLTPTYTQYF	TGTGCCAGCAGCTTGACCCCCACCTATACGCAGTATTTT
TRBV30	TRBD1	TRBJ2-7	-	CAWTRGTGGSYEQYF	TGTGCCTGGACCAGGGGGACAGGGGGCTCCTACGAGCAGTACTTC
TRBV5-6	TRBD1	TRBJ1-5	few	CASSNAGGGHQPQHF	TGTGCCAGCAGCAACGCAGGGGGCGGCCATCAGCCCCAGCATTTT
TRBV5-5	-	TRBJ2-3	-	CASSQDRSTDTQYF	TGTGCCAGCAGCCAAGACAGGAGCACAGATACGCAGTATTTT
TRBV21-1	-	TRBJ2-7	-	CASSRLKWTPVSYEQYF	TGTGCCAGCAGCAGGTTAAAATGGACGCCGGTCTCCTACGAGCAGTACTTC
TRBV7-8	-	TRBJ2-3	once	CASSPEFRRTDTQYF	TGTGCCAGCAGCCCCGAATTCCGACGGACAGATACGCAGTATTTT
TRBV2	-	TRBJ1-5	-	CASSDPGGGQPQHF	TGTGCCAGCAGTGACCCGGGGGGCGGCCAGCCCCAGCATTTT
TRBV6-6	-	TRBJ2-2	-	CASSYSAGELFF	TGTGCCAGCAGTTACTCGGCCGGGGAGCTGTTTTTT
TRBV7-8	-	TRBJ2-3	once	CASSWGGATDTQYF	TGTGCCAGCAGTTGGGGAGGTGCAACAGATACGCAGTATTTT
TRBV7-2	-	TRBJ2-2	-	CASSLDPGGELFF	TGTGCCAGCAGCCTAGACCCTGGGGGGGAGCTGTTTTTT
TRBV5-1	TRBD1	TRBJ1-6	-	CASSLRGRDRNSPLHF	TGCGCCAGCAGCTTGAGGGGGCGGGACAGGAATTCACCCCTCCACTTT
TRBV9	-	TRBJ1-4	-	CASSVEGRLDEKLFF	TGTGCCAGCAGCGTAGAGGGGCGTTTGGATGAAAAACTGTTTTTT
TRBV7-2	-	TRBJ2-1	-	CASSPVGGSYNEQFF	TGTGCCAGCAGCCCCGTGGGCGGTTCCTACAATGAGCAGTTCTTC
TRBV2	TRBD1	TRBJ2-1	-	CASSETLTGGGLSEQFF	TGTGCCAGCAGTGAAACCTTGACAGGGGGCGGGTTAAGTGAGCAGTTCTTC